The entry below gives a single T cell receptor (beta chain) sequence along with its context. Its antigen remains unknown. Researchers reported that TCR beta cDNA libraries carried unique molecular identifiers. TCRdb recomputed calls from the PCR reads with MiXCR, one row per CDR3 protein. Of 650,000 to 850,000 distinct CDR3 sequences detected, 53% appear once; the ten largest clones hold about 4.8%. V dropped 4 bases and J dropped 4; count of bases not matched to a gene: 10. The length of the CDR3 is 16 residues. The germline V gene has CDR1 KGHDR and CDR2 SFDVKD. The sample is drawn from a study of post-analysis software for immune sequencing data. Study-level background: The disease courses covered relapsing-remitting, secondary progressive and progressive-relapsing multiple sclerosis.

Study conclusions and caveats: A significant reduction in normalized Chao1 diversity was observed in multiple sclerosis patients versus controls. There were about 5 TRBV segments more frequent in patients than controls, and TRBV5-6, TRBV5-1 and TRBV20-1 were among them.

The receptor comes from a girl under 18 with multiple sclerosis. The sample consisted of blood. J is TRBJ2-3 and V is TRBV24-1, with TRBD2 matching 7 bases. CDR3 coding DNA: TGTGCCACCAGTGACCCTTCTGCGGGAGTAGCAGATACGCAGTATTTT. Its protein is CATSDPSAGVADTQYF.